This T cell receptor beta chain was profiled in a study of T-cell reconstitution after alpha-beta-depleted transplantation in children. CDR3 length: 13 amino acids. V dropped 4 bases and J dropped 5 bases, with 10 bases sitting between them. The germline CDR1 and CDR2 sequences are SGHDT and YYEEEE. Unique molecular identifiers were incorporated when the TCRbeta library was constructed. TCRdb fed the PCR reads into MiXCR, producing one record per CDR3 protein. The sample has just under 550,000 distinct CDR3 sequences, about 17% seen once. The TCR originated in a human donor who donated a stem cell graft to a child with acute lymphoblastic leukemia. The source material was PBMCs from the stem cell graft donor, sampled from the stem cell graft. J is TRBJ2-1 and V is TRBV5-6; D may match TRBD1 or TRBD2 (5 bases each). The CDR3 is CASSGSGHNEQFF. In nucleotides, the CDR3 is TGTGCCAGCAGCGGCTCGGGACACAATGAGCAGTTCTTC. The full variable domain, in which reference TRBV5-6 and TRBJ2-1 provide the parts outside the CDR3, is DAGVTQSPTHLIKTRGQQVTLRCSPKSGHDTVSWYQQALGQGPQFIFQYYEEEERQRGNFPDRFSGHQFPNYSSELNVNALLLGDSALYLCASSGSGHNEQFFGPGTRLTVL.